Presented here are 21 T cell receptor beta chains from one specimen sequenced in a study of T cell responses to AZD1222 COVID-19 vaccine. Sequencing used immunoSEQ multiplex PCR; TCRdb keeps in-frame clones, though not all of them. Of more than 95,000 clones in the sample, approximately 80% were seen once. The sample consisted of peripheral blood, taken 28 days after the second AZD1222 dose. The receptor set was obtained from an adult who received the AZD1222 COVID-19 vaccine.

The chain employs TRBV19 and TRBJ1-3; no clear D gene. The CDR3 spans 12 residues. Germline V gives CDR1 LNHDA, CDR2 SQIVND (reference sequence). The V and J ends lost 7 bases and 0 bases respectively, with 4 bases between them. The CDR3 nucleotides are TGTGCCAGTACAAGCTCTGGAAACACCATATATTTT. Protein sequence: CASTSSGNTIYF.

The chain recombines TRBV7-6 with TRBJ1-4, with D perhaps TRBD1 (6 bases). Germline lookup yields CDR1 SGHVS and CDR2 FNYEAQ. The CDR3 extends over 14 amino acids. Trimming took 5 bases from V and 8 from J, leaving 15 bases between them. The CDR3 protein is CASSQGGLGEKLFF. The CDR3 DNA follows: TGTGCCAGCAGCCAAGGGGGGTTGGGCGAAAAACTGTTTTTT.

The V gene is TRBV7-3, the J gene TRBJ2-3; TRBD2 is a possible D gene (6 bases). Germline loops: CDR1 SGHTA, CDR2 FQGTGA. The CDR3 loop spans 15 amino acids. V was pared by 2 bases and J by 0 bases, with 9 bases between. CDR3 in amino acids: CASSLAGTSTDTQYF. DNA for the CDR3: TGTGCCAGCAGCTTAGCGGGGACTAGCACAGATACGCAGTATTTT.

This rearrangement joins TRBV24-1 to TRBJ1-2, with 10 positions matching TRBD1. J lost 1 base, V lost 5 bases, and 6 bases had no gene match. The CDR3 contains 16 residues. CDR1 KGHDR and CDR2 SFDVKD come from the germline V gene. CDR3 loop: CATSGGQGNINYGYTF. Written as DNA, the CDR3 is TGTGCCACCAGTGGGGGACAGGGGAACATTAACTATGGCTACACCTTC.

The CDR3 here is CASRATSGEYEQFF. Written as DNA, the CDR3 is TGTGCCAGCCGAGCGACTAGCGGGGAATATGAGCAGTTCTTC. The rearrangement links TRBV3-1 (or the pseudogene TRBV3-2) to TRBJ2-1, with TRBD2 identical over 11 bases. Germline CDR1 and CDR2: LGHDT and YNNKEL (reference sequence). The CDR3 runs 14 residues. Germline trimming cut 8 bases from V and 8 bases from J; bases unmatched to any gene: 8.

The gene calls are TRBV28 and TRBJ1-6, with a tentative D call TRBD1 (6 bases). The germline V and J ends were trimmed by 6 bases and 10 bases, with 13 bases remaining between them. Germline V gives CDR1 MDHEN, CDR2 SYDVKM. CDR3 length: 13 residues. The CDR3: CASRGGLGSPLHF. The DNA of the CDR3 is TGTGCCAGCAGGGGGGGCCTGGGATCACCCCTCCACTTT.

This chain uses TRBV5-6 with TRBJ1-2; D is perhaps TRBD1 (5 bases). V lost 2 bases and J 0 bases, leaving 14 bases between the germline ends. The CDR3 contains 16 residues. Germline loops: CDR1 SGHDT, CDR2 YYEEEE. The CDR3 DNA follows: TGTGCCAGCAGCTTCCCGGGGGAAAGAACTAACTATGGCTACACCTTC. Translated: CASSFPGERTNYGYTF.

The table lists this clone with a count of one. The genes are TRBV7-3 and TRBJ1-5, with D possibly being TRBD1 (6 bases). V lost 6 bases and J lost 2, with 17 bases in between. The CDR3 has 16 amino acids. Germline V gives CDR1 SGHTA, CDR2 FQGTGA. The CDR3 is CASRPLTGACNQPQHF. The CDR3 nucleotides read TGTGCCAGCAGACCTCTTACGGGGGCTTGCAATCAGCCCCAGCATTTT.

This sequence joins TRBV19 and TRBJ2-1; TRBD1 might be the D (6 bases). V shed 2 bases and J shed 4 bases, with 12 bases lying between them. CDR1 and CDR2 from the germline V gene are LNHDA and SQIVND (reference sequence). The CDR3 runs 15 residues. The CDR3 nucleotides read TGTGCCAGTAGTATAATGTGGGGGCTATACAATGAGCAGTTCTTC. Residues: CASSIMWGLYNEQFF. Combining the CDR3 with reference TRBV19 and TRBJ2-1 gives the whole variable domain DGGITQSPKYLFRKEGQNVTLSCEQNLNHDAMYWYRQDPGQGLRLIYYSQIVNDFQKGDIAEGYSVSREKKESFPLTVTSAQKNPTAFYLCASSIMWGLYNEQFFGPGTRLTVL.

The CDR3 loop reads CASSQGGTVGNGYTF. The CDR3 region has the DNA TGTGCCAGCAGCCAGGGCGGGACCGTGGGGAATGGCTACACCTTC. This chain connects TRBV4-2 to TRBJ1-2, with D possibly being TRBD1 (5 bases). CDR3 length equals 15 residues. Germline CDR1 and CDR2: LGHNA and YNFKEQ. V dropped 3 bases and J dropped 6 bases, with 17 bases sitting between them.

The rearrangement joins TRBV5-8 to TRBJ1-5; TRBD1 aligns across 7 bases. The CDR3 totals 16 residues. Per germline, CDR1 SGHTS and CDR2 YDEGEE. J gave up 4 bases and V 4 bases, and 11 bases lay outside the gene matches. As DNA, the CDR3 is TGTGCCAGCAGCGCCGGTACAGGGGTGGGGAATCAGCCCCAGCATTTT. It encodes CASSAGTGVGNQPQHF.

The chain links TRBV5-5 to TRBJ1-3; 11 nucleotides match TRBD1. Germline CDR1 reads SGHKS; CDR2 reads YYEKEE (reference sequence). The CDR3 contains 16 residues. V dropped 3 bases and J dropped 0; count of bases not matched to a gene: 2. CDR3 in amino acids: CASSSGQGGSGNTIYF. CDR3 nucleotides: TGTGCCAGCAGCTCGGGACAGGGGGGCTCTGGAAACACCATATATTTT.

The chain recombines TRBV7-6 with TRBJ1-1; 7 bases are a match to TRBD1. The V and J ends lost 1 base and 5 bases, in that order; junction bases with no gene match: 7. CDR1 is SGHVS and CDR2 is FNYEAQ in the germline V gene. This CDR3 comprises 15 residues. CDR3 protein: CASSLGTGVKTEAFF. For the CDR3, the DNA is TGTGCCAGCAGCTTAGGCACAGGGGTAAAAACTGAAGCTTTCTTT.

The rearrangement uses TRBV9 and TRBJ1-2; 11 nucleotides align to TRBD1. V lost 4 bases, J lost 4 bases, and 15 bases stayed unmatched. Germline-derived CDR1 and CDR2 are SGDLS and YYNGEE. CDR3 length: 18 residues. The CDR3 DNA is TGTGCCAGCAGCCCTACGAAGGTAGGACAGGGGGCCTCCTATGGCTACACCTTC. Protein product: CASSPTKVGQGASYGYTF.

This sequence joins TRBV6-5 and TRBJ1-4, with a weak D call TRBD1 (5 bases). V was pared by 10 bases and J by 8 bases, with 17 bases between. The germline V gene encodes CDR1 MNHEY and CDR2 SVGAGI. This CDR3 comprises 13 residues. CDR3 in DNA: TGTGCCACCCCGGGGGAGGGCGCCGAAAAACTGTTTTTT. Protein sequence: CATPGEGAEKLFF.

This clone was recorded once. The chain links TRBV2 to TRBJ1-1; 12 bases agree with TRBD1. Germline-derived CDR1 and CDR2 are SNHLY and FYNNEI. The V gene end was trimmed by 0 bases and the J gene end by 3 bases; junction bases not matched to a gene: 8. This CDR3 has 18 amino acids. CDR3 nucleotides: TGTGCCAGCAGTGAAGCGGGGGGACAGGGGGCTGAGGACACTGAAGCTTTCTTT. This gives the protein CASSEAGGQGAEDTEAFF. Using reference TRBV2 and TRBJ1-1 for the parts outside the CDR3, the full variable domain is EPEVTQTPSHQVTQMGQEVILRCVPISNHLYFYWYRQILGQKVEFLVSFYNNEISEKSEIFDDQFSVERPDGSNFTLKIRSTKLEDSAMYFCASSEAGGQGAEDTEAFFGQGTRLTVV.

This sequence joins TRBV18 and TRBJ2-3; 7 bases align to TRBD1. V shed 4 bases and J 6 bases; nucleotides not matched to a gene: 4. CDR1 is KGHSH and CDR2 is LQKENI in the germline V gene. CDR3 size: 13 residues. DNA of the CDR3: TGTGCCAGCTCACACACAGGGGTGGATACGCAGTATTTT. Its protein product is CASSHTGVDTQYF.

The V gene is TRBV3-1 (or the pseudogene TRBV3-2), the J gene TRBJ1-2, with 7 positions matching TRBD1. The germline V gene encodes CDR1 LGHDT and CDR2 YNNKEL (reference sequence). V shed 1 base and J 13 bases; nucleotides not matched to a gene: 6. CDR3 size: 12 residues. The CDR3 is CASSQGTGTATF. In DNA form, the CDR3 reads TGTGCCAGCAGCCAAGGGACCGGGACAGCCACCTTC.

The chain carries TRBV3-1 (or the pseudogene TRBV3-2) and TRBJ2-1; 7 bases agree with TRBD1. The CDR3 contains 14 residues. The junction had 7 bases not matched to a gene; V was cut back by 3 bases and J by 8 bases. In germline, CDR1 is LGHDT, CDR2 YNNKEL (reference sequence). CDR3 coding DNA: TGTGCCAGCAGCCATCGGACAGGCACGGATGAGCAGTTCTTC. This translates into CASSHRTGTDEQFF.

There are a few counts of this clone. Here the CDR3 DNA reads TGTGCCAGCAGGAGCCTGAGAAGCGGGTTTTACAATGAGCAGTTCTTC. It specifies CASRSLRSGFYNEQFF. This chain links TRBV28 with TRBJ2-1; D perhaps matches TRBD2 (6 bases). This CDR3 region has 16 residues. V was pared by 6 bases and J by 4 bases, with 19 bases between. Germline CDR1 and CDR2: MDHEN and SYDVKM.

The V gene is TRBV4-3, the J gene TRBJ2-3; TRBD2 aligns across 9 bases. V was clipped by 4 bases and J by 2 bases; unmatched bases: 4. The CDR3 runs to 15 residues. CDR1 and CDR2 (germline): LGHNA, YSLEER. The CDR3, as DNA: TGCGCCAGCAGCCCGACTAGCGGATTCACAGATACGCAGTATTTT. Protein product: CASSPTSGFTDTQYF.